The present TCR beta chain was sequenced within a study of blood T cell repertoires in COVID-19. About the study: The origin of the acute and convalescent COVID-19 samples was the United States, Italy and Spain.

This clone was seen only once. The CDR3 is 15 amino acids. Looked up from germline, CDR1 is MNHEY and CDR2 is SVGAGI. With 9 bases clipped from V and 4 bases from J, the junction kept 5 bases outside the gene matches. Authors' data handling: Researchers report that nucleated cell counts were estimated from reference gene primer amplification. Sequencing was performed with immunoSEQ multiplex PCR; in TCRdb, only in-frame clones are kept and a portion is missing. Clone size and the V and J calls come from that table; the DNA yielded D and trimming. This sample has about 250,000 clones, with roughly 80% found just once.

The material sequenced was peripheral blood. This clonotype originated in a man older than 75 with acute or convalescent COVID-19. The V call is TRBV6-5, the J call TRBJ2-6; 11 bases are a match to TRBD1. Here the CDR3 reads CASGQGALGANVLTF. Here the CDR3 DNA reads TGTGCCAGTGGACAGGGGGCGCTGGGGGCCAACGTCCTGACTTTC.